This T cell receptor (beta chain) comes out of a study of blood T cells in healthy people across ages. This CDR3 has 14 amino acids. The ends lost 7 bases at V and 5 bases at J; junction bases unmatched: 7. From germline, CDR1 is SGHTA and CDR2 FQGNSA. Points from the study as a whole: Donors of long life had a larger count of naive CD4+ cells and greater diversity than aged donors.

Together with a sample-barcoded 5' primer, a J-beta primer mix was included in a second PCR lasting about 7 to 11 cycles. The template-switch adaptor, which had 12 random nucleotides, put a tag on each cDNA molecule. TCRdb analysed the 5' RACE reads with MiXCR anew, one entry per CDR3 protein. The table lists hundreds of thousands of distinct CDR3 sequences, more than 25% of them singletons. This clonotype occurred many times. The antigen remains undetermined. J is TRBJ2-3 and V is TRBV7-2, with TRBD2 matching 9 bases. The TCR sequence derives from a woman aged 80 or over in good health. Specimen: blood. The DNA for the CDR3 is TGTGCCAGCACCGCCCGCGGGGGGGGAGATACGCAGTATTTT. The encoded protein is CASTARGGGDTQYF.